This T cell receptor (beta chain) came from a study of T cell changes during pregnancy in multiple sclerosis. Some clones are missing from TCRdb's copy, which holds only in-frame ones; the method was immunoSEQ multiplex PCR. The sample has under 70,000 clones, 85% to 95% seen once; the top ten hold 2%. The trim removed 3 bases at V and 4 bases at J, leaving 3 bases unmatched. The V gene's germline CDR1 is MNHNS and CDR2 SASEGT. The CDR3 extends over 14 amino acids. The chain links TRBV6-1 to TRBJ1-2, with 9 bases aligning to TRBD1. This clonotype originated in a female donor in good health, enrolled as a control in a pregnancy study. Sequenced here: peripheral blood, sampled in the third trimester of pregnancy. The CDR3 reads CASSEGQGAYGYTF. DNA of the CDR3: TGTGCCAGCAGTGAGGGACAGGGTGCCTATGGCTACACCTTC.